These 19 T cell receptor beta chains share one sample of origin, sequenced in a study of blood T cell repertoires in COVID-19. Libraries were prepared by immunoSEQ multiplex PCR; TCRdb keeps only in-frame clonotypes and omits some of them. The sample carries fewer than 250,000 clones, about 83% recorded once. Sequenced: PBMCs or T cells enriched from blood (not recorded which). Every receptor here comes from a woman aged 50 to 65 who had recovered from COVID-19.

The rearrangement uses TRBV27 and TRBJ2-4, with D tentatively TRBD1 (6 bases). Germline CDR1 reads MNHEY; CDR2 reads SMNVEV (reference sequence). Trimming shortened V by 4 bases and J by 4 bases, and 17 bases separated the two germline ends. This CDR3 is 16 amino acids long. In DNA form, the CDR3 reads TGTGCCAGCAGTTCCATTGACAGGATAGCAAAAAACATTCAGTACTTC. It translates to CASSSIDRIAKNIQYF.

This chain links TRBV5-6 with TRBJ2-1; D unresolved. The V end was cut by 1 base, the J end by 6 bases, with 8 bases between. Germline V gene sequence: CDR1 SGHDT, CDR2 YYEEEE. The CDR3 has 13 amino acids. This CDR3 is CASSLLDRNEQFF. CDR3 bases: TGTGCCAGCAGCTTGTTAGATCGCAATGAGCAGTTCTTC. Full variable domain (remainder filled in from reference TRBV5-6 and TRBJ2-1): DAGVTQSPTHLIKTRGQQVTLRCSPKSGHDTVSWYQQALGQGPQFIFQYYEEEERQRGNFPDRFSGHQFPNYSSELNVNALLLGDSALYLCASSLLDRNEQFFGPGTRLTVL.

This rearrangement joins TRBV9 to TRBJ1-4; D gene unclear. CDR3 size: 14 residues. Trimming cost V 0 bases and J 8 bases, with 11 bases left between them. Germline V lookup: CDR1 SGDLS, CDR2 YYNGEE. The CDR3 bases are TGTGCCAGCAGCGTAGGACCTGGCGGGGAAAAACTGTTTTTT. The encoded protein is CASSVGPGGEKLFF. The full variable domain, with the rest looked up from reference TRBV9 and TRBJ1-4, is DSGVTQTPKHLITATGQRVTLRCSPRSGDLSVYWYQQSLDQGLQFLIQYYNGEERAKGNILERFSAQQFPDLHSELNLSSLELGDSALYFCASSVGPGGEKLFFGSGTQLSVL.

The J gene is TRBJ2-5, the V gene TRBV7-2; maybe TRBD2 (7 bases). The CDR3 covers 15 residues. Germline assignment: CDR1 SGHTA and CDR2 FQGNSA. V was shortened by 6 bases and J by 4 bases, with 18 bases between the two germline ends. In nucleotides, the CDR3 is TGTGCCAGCAGTTACGGGGGGCCTCTCAGAGAGACCCAGTACTTC. Protein: CASSYGGPLRETQYF.

This chain uses TRBV11-3 with TRBJ2-1; TRBD1 aligns across 7 bases. Losses at the gene ends were 6 bases for V and 8 bases for J; bases not matched to a gene: 10. CDR1 and CDR2 from the germline V gene are SGHNT and YENEEA. The CDR3 loop spans 14 amino acids. The CDR3 sequence is CASSQPTGIHEQFF. Written as DNA, the CDR3 is TGTGCCAGCAGTCAACCGACAGGGATCCATGAGCAGTTCTTC.

The chain uses TRBV7-9 and TRBJ1-2; no clear D. Between the trimmed V and J ends, which lost 2 bases and 8 bases, there was a span of 15 bases. This CDR3 is 14 amino acids long. Germline values: CDR1 SEHNR, CDR2 FQNEAQ (reference sequence). The CDR3 is CASSLPVAGDGYTF. CDR3 nucleotide sequence: TGTGCCAGCAGCTTACCCGTGGCGGGAGACGGCTACACCTTC.

The chain has TRBV7-2 and TRBJ2-7; perhaps TRBD2 as D (6 bases). The V end was cut by 1 base, the J end by 5 bases, with 18 bases between. CDR1 and CDR2 from the germline V gene are SGHTA and FQGNSA. This CDR3 has 16 amino acids. In DNA form, the CDR3 reads TGTGCCAGCAGCTTAGGTCACAACGGGGGTAAAAACGAGCAGTACTTC. Its protein product is CASSLGHNGGKNEQYF.

V and J are TRBV2 and TRBJ2-1; 8 positions agree with TRBD1. CDR1 SNHLY and CDR2 FYNNEI come from the germline V gene. This CDR3 has 15 residues. The V and J ends lost 6 bases and 4 bases, in that order; junction bases with no gene match: 8. The CDR3 reads CASRADRGSYNEQFF. In DNA, the CDR3 is TGTGCCAGCAGGGCTGACAGGGGAAGTTACAATGAGCAGTTCTTC.

This chain connects TRBV6-4 to TRBJ2-3; TRBD2 matches 7 bases. V dropped 0 bases and J dropped 6; count of bases not matched to a gene: 3. Germline values: CDR1 MRHNA, CDR2 SNTAGT. The CDR3 runs to 14 residues. The CDR3 is CASSDSGGEDTQYF. CDR3 coding DNA: TGTGCCAGCAGTGACTCGGGGGGGGAGGATACGCAGTATTTT.

Notes on this clone: Within the sample, other DNA sequences also encode this same CDR3. The CDR3: CASSFGGYEQYF. The CDR3 region has the DNA TGTGCCAGCAGTTTCGGGGGCTACGAGCAGTACTTC. The chain has TRBV12-3 or TRBV12-4 and TRBJ2-7; tentative D call: TRBD2 (6 bases). The length of the CDR3 is 12 residues. V shed 3 bases and J shed 3 bases, with 6 bases lying between them.

This chain connects TRBV6-2 or TRBV6-3 to TRBJ1-1; 12 bases line up with TRBD1. This CDR3 has 14 residues. CDR1 MNHEY and CDR2 SVGEGT come from the germline V gene. The V gene end was trimmed by 0 bases and the J gene end by 11 bases; junction bases not matched to a gene: 4. The CDR3 sequence: CASSYSGTGGSAFF. CDR3 in DNA: TGTGCCAGCAGTTACTCCGGGACAGGGGGCTCGGCTTTCTTT.

CDR3 nucleotide sequence: TGCAGCGCCAAGGAGTCAGGGCGCTACGAGCAGTACTTC. It yields the protein CSAKESGRYEQYF. The V gene is TRBV29-1, the J gene TRBJ2-7; D may be TRBD1 (5 bases). The length of the CDR3 is 13 residues. V lost 7 bases and J lost 3, with 16 bases in between. In germline, CDR1 is SQVTM, CDR2 ANQGSEA.

This clone was seen more than once but under ten times. The chain employs TRBV4-1 and TRBJ2-7; 8 bases map to TRBD2. There are 16 residues in the CDR3. V lost 4 bases, J lost 2 bases, and 10 bases stayed unmatched. Germline values: CDR1 MGHRA, CDR2 YSYEKL. CDR3 bases: TGCGCCAGCAGCCTCGTTGGGCCAGCGGGGGCCTACGAGCAGTACTTC. This codes for CASSLVGPAGAYEQYF.

The chain links TRBV9 to TRBJ2-1, with 13 bases matching TRBD2. CDR1 and CDR2 (germline): SGDLS, YYNGEE. The V and J ends lost 4 bases and 5 bases, in that order; junction bases with no gene match: 3. The CDR3 is 15 amino acids. The CDR3 DNA follows: TGTGCCAGCAGCTGGACTAGCGGGAGCCACAATGAGCAGTTCTTC. This gives the protein CASSWTSGSHNEQFF.

The chain joins TRBV4-2 to TRBJ2-1, with 10 bases identical to TRBD2. The CDR3 loop spans 17 amino acids. Germline lookup yields CDR1 LGHNA and CDR2 YNFKEQ. The V gene end was trimmed by 4 bases and the J gene end by 0 bases; junction bases not matched to a gene: 6. The CDR3 region is CASSRPTSGLSYNEQFF. In DNA, the CDR3 is TGTGCCAGCAGCCGGCCGACTAGCGGGCTCTCCTACAATGAGCAGTTCTTC.

The CDR3 DNA follows: TGCGCCAGCAGTGATGGGGGGGATAGGACTGAAGCTTTCTTT. Protein sequence: CASSDGGDRTEAFF. This chain uses TRBV10-1 with TRBJ1-1, with D maybe TRBD1 (5 bases). This CDR3 region has 14 residues. The V end lost 3 bases, the J end lost 5 bases, and 13 bases lay between the germline ends. Germline values: CDR1 WNHNN, CDR2 SYGVQD (reference sequence).

The V gene is TRBV3-1 (or the pseudogene TRBV3-2), the J gene TRBJ1-5; TRBD1 aligns across 7 bases. This CDR3 is built from 15 residues. CDR1 and CDR2 from the germline V gene are LGHDT and YNNKEL (reference sequence). V lost 1 base and J lost 6; bases outside the gene matches: 6. The CDR3 spells CASSQGQGIAQPQHF. The DNA for the CDR3 is TGTGCCAGCAGCCAAGGACAGGGTATTGCTCAGCCCCAGCATTTT.

The V call is TRBV13, the J call TRBJ2-7, with 7 bases that match TRBD2. Trimming removed 0 bases from V and 6 bases from J; junction bases left unmatched: 5. This CDR3 has 14 amino acids. Germline assignment: CDR1 PRHDT and CDR2 FYEKMQ (reference sequence). In DNA, the CDR3 is TGTGCCAGCAGCTTAGGGCTAGCGGACCTCGAGCAGTACTTC. It codes for CASSLGLADLEQYF.

On this clone: This may arise from a read error, as a much more abundant clone is one base away. The chain couples TRBV28 to TRBJ1-2; no clear D. Germline CDR1 is MDHEN and CDR2 is SYDVKM. The CDR3 is 12 amino acids. Trimming took 6 bases from V and 1 from J, leaving 6 bases between them. The DNA for the CDR3 is TGTGCCAGCAGCTCTAATAACTATGGCTACACCTTC. Its translation is CASSSNNYGYTF.